The present T cell receptor (beta chain) was sequenced within a study of cytomegalovirus exposure and HLA in healthy donors. A note on this clone: Its matching antigen is unknown.

Overall study results and limits: Previous analysis showed most TCR beta V segments were productive about 90% or about 30% of the time.

The CDR3 runs 15 residues. CDR1 is MDHEN, CDR2 SYDVKM, per germline. Losses at the gene ends were 5 bases for V and 4 bases for J; bases not matched to a gene: 7. The PCR had 60 Vbeta and 13 Jbeta primers. The repertoire was sequenced with immunoSEQ multiplex PCR; TCRdb's copy has only in-frame clones and lacks some. The sample yields about 150,000 clones, approximately 9% seen once. The TCR was taken from a male donor in good health and CMV-seronegative. This chain links TRBV28 with TRBJ2-7; 11 bases are shared with TRBD2. What was sequenced was PBMCs. The chain's CDR3 is CASSVIAGGRYEQYF. Written as DNA, the CDR3 is TGTGCCAGCAGTGTAATAGCGGGAGGGCGTTACGAGCAGTACTTC.